The 10 T cell receptor beta chains reported below all come from one sample, sequenced in a study of cytomegalovirus exposure and HLA in healthy donors. PCR employed 60 Vbeta and 13 Jbeta primers. The protocol was immunoSEQ multiplex PCR, while the TCRdb copy is restricted to in-frame clones and leaves out a portion. Of some 100,000 clones listed, about four fifths were seen once; the top ten hold roughly 3.7%. Sequencing was carried out using PBMCs. These receptors all stem from a female donor in good health and CMV-seropositive.

This clone appeared once. The rearrangement links TRBV5-1 to TRBJ1-2; D may be TRBD1 (6 bases). Germline assignment: CDR1 SGHRS and CDR2 YFSETQ. This CDR3 spans 15 amino acids. V shed 3 bases and J shed 3 bases, with 15 bases lying between them. CDR3 in DNA: TGCGCCAGCAGCTACTATAGACAGGCTCACTATGGCTACACCTTC. This encodes CASSYYRQAHYGYTF. The full variable domain, its missing parts supplied by reference TRBV5-1 and TRBJ1-2, is KAGVTQTPRYLIKTRGQQVTLSCSPISGHRSVSWYQQTPGQGLQFLFEYFSETQRNKGNFPGRFSGRQFSNSRSEMNVSTLELGDSALYLCASSYYRQAHYGYTFGSGTRLTVV.

The rearrangement uses TRBV5-1 and TRBJ1-2, with D uncertain. This CDR3 is 12 amino acids long. In germline, CDR1 is SGHRS, CDR2 YFSETQ. The ends were cut back, 2 bases at V and 3 bases at J, with 5 bases in the middle. CDR3 region: CASSLTDYGYTF. DNA for the CDR3: TGCGCCAGCAGCTTAACAGACTATGGCTACACCTTC. The complete variable domain, with remaining parts taken from reference TRBV5-1 and TRBJ1-2, reads KAGVTQTPRYLIKTRGQQVTLSCSPISGHRSVSWYQQTPGQGLQFLFEYFSETQRNKGNFPGRFSGRQFSNSRSEMNVSTLELGDSALYLCASSLTDYGYTFGSGTRLTVV.

This clone was counted only a few times. Its ends do not fully match the called genes, so a read error is possible. The V call is TRBV5-1, the J call TRBJ1-4; weak D call: TRBD1 (6 bases). The CDR3 totals 14 residues. Germline lookup yields CDR1 SGHRS and CDR2 YFSETQ. CDR3 region: CASSLGQRNEKLFF. The CDR3 DNA sequence: TGTGCCAGCAGCCTAGGACAGAGAAATGAAAAACTGTTTTTT.

The chain uses TRBV19 and TRBJ1-2, with 8 bases that match TRBD1. The CDR3 extends over 15 amino acids. V shed 5 bases and J 4 bases; nucleotides not matched to a gene: 9. The germline V gene encodes CDR1 LNHDA and CDR2 SQIVND (reference sequence). The CDR3 reads CASSPPGQEVYGYTF. CDR3 sequence (DNA): TGTGCCAGTAGTCCGCCGGGACAGGAGGTCTATGGCTACACCTTC.

The V and J genes are TRBV11-2 and TRBJ2-1; TRBD1 matches 7 bases. The CDR3 has 18 residues. V shed 1 base and J 1 base; nucleotides not matched to a gene: 10. Germline assignment: CDR1 SGHAT and CDR2 FQNNGV. CDR3 sequence reads: CASSLGSRRDRSYNEQFF. As DNA, the CDR3 is TGTGCCAGCAGCTTAGGGAGTCGACGGGACAGATCCTACAATGAGCAGTTCTTC.

Remarks on this clone: The same CDR3 can be traced to other DNA sequences in this sample. V and J are TRBV7-2 and TRBJ2-5; D gene unclear. Germline CDR1 and CDR2: SGHTA and FQGNSA. CDR3 size: 14 residues. The V and J ends lost 1 base and 1 base respectively, with 7 bases between them. CDR3 in DNA: TGTGCCAGCAGCTTAGGCGGTAGCCAAGAGACCCAGTACTTC. Its protein product is CASSLGGSQETQYF.

V usage is TRBV7-2 and J usage is TRBJ2-5; D may be TRBD2 (5 bases). Trimming left V 3 bases short and J 2 bases short, with 13 bases between. In germline, CDR1 is SGHTA, CDR2 FQGNSA. The CDR3 spans 15 residues. This chain's CDR3 is CASSFDPGWQETQYF. The CDR3 coding sequence is TGTGCCAGCAGCTTTGACCCGGGGTGGCAAGAGACCCAGTACTTC.

This clone has more than one count but fewer than ten. The chain combines TRBV7-7 with TRBJ1-1; no clear D. CDR1 is SSHAT and CDR2 is FNYEAQ in the germline V gene (reference sequence). The V end lost 2 bases, the J end lost 1 base, and 8 bases lay between the germline ends. The CDR3 has 14 residues. The CDR3 loop reads CASSLLRRNTEAFF. DNA of the CDR3: TGTGCCAGCAGCTTATTACGTAGGAACACTGAAGCTTTCTTT.

V usage is TRBV6-5 and J usage is TRBJ1-1; TRBD1 is a possible D gene (6 bases). Trimming cost V 8 bases and J 0 bases, with 16 bases left between them. The CDR3 is 15 residues long. Germline V gene data show CDR1 as MNHEY and CDR2 as SVGAGI. CDR3 sequence reads: CASERVGGMNTEAFF. The CDR3, as DNA: TGTGCCAGCGAGAGGGTTGGGGGCATGAACACTGAAGCTTTCTTT.

The chain joins TRBV23-1 to TRBJ1-5, with TRBD1 matching 7 bases. TRBV23-1 is an open reading frame whose function is uncertain. The CDR3 is made up of 14 amino acids. The V segment lost 2 bases and the J segment 9 bases; nucleotides outside the gene matches: 7. CDR3 loop: CASSQRQGAGPQHF. CDR3 in DNA: TGCGCCAGCAGTCAAAGACAGGGAGCGGGGCCCCAGCATTTT.